The 25 T cell receptor beta chains reported below all come from one sample, sequenced in a study of T cells in Graves' hyperthyroidism and ophthalmopathy. Regions amplified from RNA transcripts were the TCR beta CDR3 regions. Researchers ran a first-round RT-PCR on the TCR CDR3 using the HTBI primer set. TCRdb re-called the multiplex PCR reads with MiXCR, one entry per CDR3 protein. The table includes around 420,000 distinct CDR3 sequences, about a sixth detected once. The material sequenced was blood. The receptor set was obtained from a woman younger than 35 with Graves' hyperthyroidism.

With regard to this clonotype: A much larger clone differs by one base, so this may be a read error. V is TRBV6-1 and J is TRBJ2-4; 7 nucleotides line up with TRBD1. J lost 6 bases, V lost 1 base, and 0 bases had no gene match. Germline CDR1 reads MNHNS; CDR2 reads SASEGT. CDR3 length: 13 residues. CDR3 nucleotide sequence: TGTGCCAGCAGTGAAGGACAGGGAAACATTCAGTACTTC. It translates to CASSEGQGNIQYF.

Many counts were recorded for this clonotype. The chain is built from TRBV9 and TRBJ1-4; D perhaps matches TRBD1 (6 bases). From germline, CDR1 is SGDLS and CDR2 YYNGEE. Trimming left V 3 bases short and J 7 bases short, with 13 bases between. The length of the CDR3 is 14 residues. As DNA, the CDR3 is TGTGCCAGCAGCGGTGGGGGCAGCGGTGAAAAACTGTTTTTT. Residues: CASSGGGSGEKLFF.

This clonotype was detected ten times or more. The CDR3 is CASSLSPRNYEQYF. Written as DNA, the CDR3 is TGTGCCAGCAGTTTATCCCCACGAAACTACGAGCAGTACTTC. The V gene is TRBV27, the J gene TRBJ2-7; D is ambiguous. Per germline, CDR1 MNHEY and CDR2 SMNVEV (reference sequence). The CDR3 spans 14 residues. Trimming shortened V by 0 bases and J by 3 bases, and 9 bases separated the two germline ends.

The sample holds many counts of this clonotype. V and J are TRBV20-1 and TRBJ2-7, with D perhaps TRBD1 or TRBD2 (5 bases each). The CDR3 covers 14 residues. Trimming left V 5 bases short and J 0 bases short, with 14 bases between. Germline CDR1 reads DFQATT; CDR2 reads SNEGSKA (reference sequence). CDR3: CSAPRDPNSYEQYF. The CDR3 region has the DNA TGCAGTGCTCCCCGGGACCCCAACTCCTACGAGCAGTACTTC.

This clonotype was counted at least ten times. The gene calls are TRBV2 and TRBJ1-6, with 8 bases fitting TRBD1. With V trimmed by 6 bases and J by 8 bases, 6 bases remained unmatched. The V gene's germline CDR1 is SNHLY and CDR2 FYNNEI. The CDR3 has 14 residues. The CDR3 loop reads CASRMDRAYSPLHF. DNA of the CDR3: TGTGCCAGCAGAATGGACAGGGCTTATTCACCCCTCCACTTT.

This clonotype was recorded at least ten times. The chain carries TRBV20-1 and TRBJ1-2; no firm D call. V was cut by 0 bases and J by 7 bases, with 12 bases left in between. This CDR3 spans 13 amino acids. CDR1 DFQATT and CDR2 SNEGSKA come from the germline V gene (reference sequence). Written as DNA, the CDR3 is TGCAGTGCTAGAGATTCTGGATTTAGTGGCTACACCTTC. This gives the protein CSARDSGFSGYTF.

The rearrangement uses TRBV2 and TRBJ2-1, with D possibly matching TRBD2 (5 bases). This CDR3 contains 15 residues. The V gene's germline CDR1 is SNHLY and CDR2 FYNNEI. Trimming removed 7 bases at V and 0 bases at J, with 13 bases between. The CDR3 DNA reads TGTGCCAGCATGGGTAGCGTGAGCTCCTACAATGAGCAGTTCTTC. Its translation is CASMGSVSSYNEQFF.

This chain links TRBV5-1 with TRBJ2-5, with D hard to call. There are 14 residues in the CDR3. Germline values: CDR1 SGHRS, CDR2 YFSETQ. Trimming pared 0 bases from V and 5 bases from J, leaving 11 bases between. CDR3 sequence: CASSLDYLPETQYF. The DNA of the CDR3 is TGCGCCAGCAGCTTGGACTACCTTCCTGAGACCCAGTACTTC.

This clonotype was seen ten or more times. The chain uses TRBV5-1 and TRBJ2-3; possibly TRBD1 for D (6 bases). The CDR3 has 12 amino acids. CDR1 and CDR2 (germline): SGHRS, YFSETQ. Between the trimmed V and J ends, which lost 7 bases and 2 bases, there was a span of 8 bases. The CDR3 here is CASWDNTDTQYF. DNA for the CDR3: TGCGCCAGCTGGGACAACACAGATACGCAGTATTTT.

Many counts were recorded for this clonotype. The V gene is TRBV20-1, the J gene TRBJ2-1; D not certain. V was cut by 5 bases and J by 12 bases, with 17 bases left in between. The CDR3 loop spans 12 amino acids. Germline values: CDR1 DFQATT, CDR2 SNEGSKA (reference sequence). The CDR3: CSAPGSLVGQFF. The CDR3 region has the DNA TGCAGTGCTCCTGGGTCCTTAGTAGGGCAGTTCTTC.

This clonotype was found many times. This chain connects TRBV20-1 to TRBJ2-7, with 8 bases matching TRBD2. V lost 8 bases to trimming and J lost 2 bases; unmatched junction nucleotides: 2. The CDR3 extends over 11 amino acids. Per the germline V gene, CDR1 is DFQATT and CDR2 is SNEGSKA (reference sequence). This chain's CDR3 is CSIGRAYEQYF. The DNA of the CDR3 is TGCAGTATCGGGAGGGCCTACGAGCAGTACTTC.

The gene calls are TRBV4-1 and TRBJ2-7; 12 bases are a match to TRBD2. Germline lookup yields CDR1 MGHRA and CDR2 YSYEKL. The CDR3 extends over 16 amino acids. The V and J ends lost 2 bases and 1 base, in that order; junction bases with no gene match: 3. The CDR3 region is CASSQRTSGASYEQYF. The CDR3 nucleotides are TGCGCCAGCAGCCAAAGGACTAGCGGGGCGTCCTACGAGCAGTACTTC.

This clonotype was seen more than once but under ten times. Its ends do not fully match the called genes, so a read error is possible. The chain is built from TRBV6-2 or TRBV6-3 and TRBJ2-5; tentatively, D is TRBD1 (6 bases). The CDR3 runs 13 residues. CDR1 is MNHEY, CDR2 SVGEGT, per germline. CDR3 sequence reads: CASSPRGIETRYF. The CDR3 DNA reads as TGTGCCAGCAGCCCCAGGGGCATTGAGACCCGGTACTTC.

This clonotype appeared many times. The chain couples TRBV6-1 to TRBJ2-7; 7 nucleotides line up with TRBD2. The germline V gene encodes CDR1 MNHNS and CDR2 SASEGT. With V trimmed by 8 bases and J by 0 bases, 7 bases remained unmatched. This CDR3 comprises 14 residues. The CDR3 DNA sequence: TGTGCCAGCGATATGGGCGGGAGCTCCTACGAGCAGTACTTC. Its protein product is CASDMGGSSYEQYF.

This clonotype showed up many times. The chain employs TRBV7-8 and TRBJ1-6; no clear D gene. This CDR3 is built from 15 residues. Per the germline V gene, CDR1 is SGHVS and CDR2 is FQNEAQ. Trimming stripped 0 bases from V and 6 bases from J, with 9 bases between. The CDR3 loop is CASSLARSPNSPLHF. The DNA for the CDR3 is TGTGCCAGCAGCTTAGCCCGTAGTCCTAATTCACCCCTCCACTTT.

As for this clonotype: This may be a read error, as it is one base from a much larger clone. The conserved final phenylalanine or tryptophan is absent from the CDR3, which likely points to a read error. The chain carries TRBV6-2 or TRBV6-3 and TRBJ2-3; the match to TRBD2 covers 16 bases. Germline V gene lookup returns CDR1 MNHEY and CDR2 SVGEGT. The CDR3 consists of 18 residues. The trim removed 5 bases at V and 2 bases at J, leaving 7 bases unmatched. This CDR3 reads CASSGWGLAGGITDTQYS. The CDR3 DNA follows: TGTGCCAGCAGTGGTTGGGGACTAGCGGGGGGGATCACAGATACGCAGTATTCT.

This clonotype was detected many times. Written as DNA, the CDR3 is TGTGCCAGCAGCCGGACGGCTAGGACTGAAGCTTTCTTT. Protein sequence: CASSRTARTEAFF. The V and J genes are TRBV5-6 and TRBJ1-1; D remains ambiguous. Trimming removed 4 bases from V and 5 bases from J, with 12 bases in between. CDR1 is SGHDT and CDR2 is YYEEEE in the germline V gene. This CDR3 has 13 residues.

Ten or more counts support this clonotype. V gene TRBV20-1 combines with J gene TRBJ1-1; D is uncertain. The V gene's germline CDR1 is DFQATT and CDR2 SNEGSKA (reference sequence). V lost 5 bases and J 7 bases, leaving 11 bases between the germline ends. This CDR3 is 11 amino acids long. Here the CDR3 reads CSARVWGEAFF. CDR3 coding DNA: TGCAGTGCTCGCGTCTGGGGTGAAGCTTTCTTT.

This clonotype appeared many times. The chain employs TRBV19 and TRBJ2-1, with 7 bases matching TRBD2. Germline loops: CDR1 LNHDA, CDR2 SQIVND (reference sequence). The CDR3 sequence is 16 residues long. The junction had 3 bases not matched to a gene; V was cut back by 0 bases and J by 1 base. This CDR3 is CASSIEGGWSYNEQFF. CDR3 nucleotide sequence: TGTGCCAGTAGTATAGAGGGGGGGTGGTCCTACAATGAGCAGTTCTTC.

This clonotype was detected only a few times. Germline and junction disagree at one end, which may indicate a read error. The V gene is TRBV25-1, the J gene TRBJ2-6; TRBD1 might be the D (5 bases). The CDR3 totals 18 residues. The germline V gene encodes CDR1 MGHDK and CDR2 SYGVNS. For the CDR3, the DNA is TGTGCCAGCAGTGGTCGTGGGTCCCCTCTCTCTGGGGCCGACGTCCTGACTTTC. Translating it yields CASSGRGSPLSGADVLTF. The full variable domain, in which reference TRBV25-1 and TRBJ2-6 provide the parts outside the CDR3, is EADIYQTPRYLVIGTGKKITLECSQTMGHDKMYWYQQDPGMELHLIHYSYGVNSTEKGDLSSESTVSRIRTEHFPLTLESARPSHTSQYLCASSGRGSPLSGADVLTFGAGSRLTVL.

This clonotype showed up many times. The CDR3 is CASSQAGLAARGTQYF. The CDR3, as DNA: TGTGCCAGCAGCCAAGCGGGACTAGCGGCAAGGGGGACCCAGTACTTC. This chain connects TRBV3-1 to TRBJ2-5, with 11 bases identical to TRBD2. Trimming took 1 base from V and 7 from J; bases not matched to a gene: 8. The CDR3 spans 16 residues. The V gene's germline CDR1 is LGHDT and CDR2 YNNKEL (reference sequence).

In this sample, this clonotype turned up a few times. The chain has TRBV19 and TRBJ2-7; 12 bases agree with TRBD2. The J segment lost 4 bases and the V segment lost 4 bases, leaving 5 bases of the junction unmatched. CDR1 is LNHDA and CDR2 is SQIVND in the germline V gene (reference sequence). The CDR3 contains 15 residues. CDR3 bases: TGTGCCAGTAGTACCGGACTAGCGGGACGGTACGAGCAGTACTTC. Translating it yields CASSTGLAGRYEQYF.

This clonotype was recorded at least ten times. The CDR3 reads CASSLGLPPNYGYTF. The CDR3 region has the DNA TGTGCCAGCAGTTTGGGACTTCCCCCCAACTATGGCTACACCTTC. The J gene is TRBJ1-2, the V gene TRBV12-3 or TRBV12-4; TRBD1 is a possible D gene (5 bases). The V end lost 3 bases, the J end lost 2 bases, and 13 bases lay between the germline ends. This CDR3 has 15 amino acids.

The chain combines TRBV5-1 with TRBJ2-3; D remains unclear. V lost 0 bases to trimming and J lost 1 base, with 12 bases between them. Germline V lookup: CDR1 SGHRS, CDR2 YFSETQ. The CDR3 length is 16 residues. This CDR3 is CASSLVASGGTDTQYF. CDR3 nucleotides: TGCGCCAGCAGCTTGGTTGCCAGTGGGGGCACAGATACGCAGTATTTT.

This clonotype was counted ten times or more. This chain links TRBV5-1 with TRBJ2-1; unclear D gene. The V end was cut by 1 base, the J end by 2 bases, with 7 bases between. The CDR3 loop spans 14 amino acids. Germline V CDR1 and CDR2: SGHRS, YFSETQ. CDR3 loop: CASSLSQTYNEQFF. The CDR3 region has the DNA TGCGCCAGCAGCTTGTCCCAGACCTACAATGAGCAGTTCTTC.